The 19 T cell receptor beta chains reported below all come from one sample, sequenced in a study of human T cells and chemical hapten exposure (dated by TCRdb to about 2021). The method behind the library was RACE. Sequencing instrument: NextSeq 500. TCRdb reprocessing: public reads trimmed at Q25 with fastp, clones called with MiXCR, in-frame beta chains kept. Duplicate CDR3 protein sequences are folded into a single record with the most common DNA and genes. Recorded for this sample are approximately 74,000 distinct CDR3 sequences; about 32% of them occurred a single time. Together, the top ten hold 7.5% to 10% of the sample. The meaning of the sample's time point label: patch test 1, 2 weeks after DPC sensitization. In light of the paper, this sample's treatment or condition label describes: therapeutic diphenylcyclopropenone sensitization with weekly scalp DPC. Sequenced here: whole blood, sampled in connection with sensitization to the hapten diphenylcyclopropenone (DPC). The receptors shown here come from a man in his forties with alopecia areata. Some clones in this sample may be carry-over from other donors' samples.

This chain uses TRBV20-1 with TRBJ1-2; D is ambiguous. Germline lookup yields CDR1 DFQATT and CDR2 SNEGSKA (reference sequence). This CDR3 region has 16 residues. The germline V and J ends were trimmed by 0 bases and 0 bases, with 14 bases remaining between them. The CDR3 bases are TGCAGTGCTAGAGATCGCGTCACCAGGACTAACTATGGCTACACCTTC. It translates to CSARDRVTRTNYGYTF.

The table lists this clonotype with a few counts. V gene TRBV7-2 combines with J gene TRBJ2-3; 13 bases match TRBD2. J lost 5 bases, V lost 5 bases, and 10 bases had no gene match. The CDR3 sequence is 17 residues long. Looked up from germline, CDR1 is SGHTA and CDR2 is FQGNSA. DNA of the CDR3: TGTGCCAGCAGCCCATGGACTAGCGGGAGCGAGGGAGATACGCAGTATTTT. Protein product: CASSPWTSGSEGDTQYF.

The chain has TRBV18 and TRBJ2-3; D not certain. Germline CDR1 and CDR2: KGHSH and LQKENI. This CDR3 comprises 14 residues. V lost 2 bases to trimming and J lost 2 bases, with 8 bases between them. In DNA form, the CDR3 reads TGTGCCAGCTCACCAGGCGCTAACACAGATACGCAGTATTTT. Translation gives CASSPGANTDTQYF. Using reference TRBV18 and TRBJ2-3 for the parts outside the CDR3, the full variable domain is NAGVMQNPRHLVRRRGQEARLRCSPMKGHSHVYWYRQLPEEGLKFMVYLQKENIIDESGMPKERFSAEFPKEGPSILRIQQVVRGDSAAYFCASSPGANTDTQYFGPGTRLTVL.

The J gene is TRBJ2-6, the V gene TRBV15; D call uncertain. Germline V CDR1 and CDR2: LNHNV, YYDKDF (reference sequence). Between the trimmed V and J ends, which lost 3 bases and 0 bases, there was a span of 3 bases. The CDR3 is 14 residues long. The CDR3 DNA follows: TGTGCCACCAGCAGGCACTCTGGGGCCAACGTCCTGACTTTC. Translation gives CATSRHSGANVLTF.

This clonotype was seen more than once but under ten times. V is TRBV25-1 and J is TRBJ1-2; 7 bases align to TRBD1. J gave up 5 bases and V 6 bases, and 15 bases lay outside the gene matches. CDR3 length equals 16 residues. The germline V gene encodes CDR1 MGHDK and CDR2 SYGVNS. CDR3 loop: CASSEGTALSWYGYTF. In DNA form, the CDR3 reads TGTGCCAGCAGCGAGGGGACAGCCCTATCGTGGTATGGCTACACCTTC.

This chain links TRBV5-6 with TRBJ2-7, with 14 bases that match TRBD2. Germline values: CDR1 SGHDT, CDR2 YYEEEE. The CDR3 is 19 residues long. The V segment lost 0 bases and the J segment 0 bases; nucleotides outside the gene matches: 8. The CDR3 spells CASSLGLAGGPGSSYEQYF. The CDR3 DNA is TGTGCCAGCAGCTTGGGACTAGCGGGAGGGCCAGGGAGCTCCTACGAGCAGTACTTC.

This clonotype has only a few counts. This chain uses TRBV6-4 with TRBJ2-2; D might be TRBD2 (5 bases). Trimming stripped 3 bases from V and 6 bases from J, with 11 bases between. The CDR3 covers 14 residues. From germline, CDR1 is MRHNA and CDR2 SNTAGT. CDR3 sequence: CASSETVEAGELFF. In DNA form, the CDR3 reads TGTGCCAGCAGTGAGACGGTGGAGGCCGGGGAGCTGTTTTTT.

This clonotype was counted only a few times. The J gene is TRBJ2-7, the V gene TRBV25-1; 9 bases map to TRBD2. Germline-derived CDR1 and CDR2 are MGHDK and SYGVNS. CDR3 size: 15 residues. J was trimmed by 4 bases and V by 2 bases; bases with no gene match: 6. CDR3 sequence: CASSERTSGWYEQYF. The CDR3 DNA reads as TGTGCCAGCAGTGAAAGAACTAGCGGGTGGTACGAGCAGTACTTC.

This clonotype turned up a few times. The chain combines TRBV28 with TRBJ1-5, with 7 bases lining up with TRBD1. The J segment lost 7 bases and the V segment lost 2 bases, leaving 11 bases of the junction unmatched. The length of the CDR3 is 16 residues. In germline, CDR1 is MDHEN, CDR2 SYDVKM. The CDR3 loop reads CASSLIATGREQPQHF. In nucleotides, the CDR3 is TGTGCCAGCAGTTTAATCGCGACAGGGAGAGAACAGCCCCAGCATTTT.

V gene TRBV5-1 combines with J gene TRBJ2-7; D remains unclear. V dropped 0 bases and J dropped 0 bases, with 10 bases sitting between them. The germline V gene has CDR1 SGHRS and CDR2 YFSETQ. The CDR3 runs 15 residues. In nucleotides, the CDR3 is TGCGCCAGCAGCTTGGCCCCAGACATCTCCTACGAGCAGTACTTC. Protein: CASSLAPDISYEQYF.

This chain connects TRBV19 to TRBJ2-1; 9 bases are a match to TRBD2. V shed 5 bases, J shed 10 bases, and the junction held 12 bases outside the gene matches. The CDR3 covers 15 residues. Germline V CDR1 and CDR2: LNHDA, SQIVND (reference sequence). CDR3 sequence: CASSGRLADLGEQFF. CDR3 coding DNA: TGTGCCAGTAGTGGTCGACTAGCGGACTTAGGGGAGCAGTTCTTC. Supplemented by reference TRBV19 and TRBJ2-1, the full variable domain reads DGGITQSPKYLFRKEGQNVTLSCEQNLNHDAMYWYRQDPGQGLRLIYYSQIVNDFQKGDIAEGYSVSREKKESFPLTVTSAQKNPTAFYLCASSGRLADLGEQFFGPGTRLTVL.

This clonotype has just a few counts. This chain joins TRBV14 and TRBJ2-3, with 7 bases matching TRBD2. V trimming: 1 base; J trimming: 10 bases; junction bases outside the gene matches: 5. The CDR3 consists of 13 residues. Germline V gene lookup returns CDR1 SGHDN and CDR2 FVKESK. This chain's CDR3 is CASSQVPGGPQYF. For the CDR3, the DNA is TGTGCCAGCAGCCAAGTCCCGGGAGGACCGCAGTATTTT.

The gene calls are TRBV25-1 and TRBJ2-7; 7 nucleotides agree with TRBD2. The CDR3 runs 18 residues. From germline, CDR1 is MGHDK and CDR2 SYGVNS. The V segment lost 7 bases and the J segment 3 bases; nucleotides outside the gene matches: 21. Here the CDR3 DNA reads TGTGCCAGCATCACCAAAAGGGCCGTAGCGGGTCGAAACTACGAGCAGTACTTC. Translated, it gives CASITKRAVAGRNYEQYF.

This clonotype was found a few times. DNA of the CDR3: TGCAGCGTAGATCTAGCGACAGATACGCAGTATTTT. It specifies CSVDLATDTQYF. The V gene is TRBV29-1, the J gene TRBJ2-3, with TRBD2 as a possible D gene (6 bases). The germline V and J ends were trimmed by 6 bases and 3 bases, with 10 bases remaining between them. This CDR3 contains 12 residues. Per germline, CDR1 SQVTM and CDR2 ANQGSEA.

This clonotype appeared a few times. The CDR3 spells CASSYPGGSNQPQHF. CDR3 DNA: TGTGCCAGCAGTTACCCAGGGGGTAGCAATCAGCCCCAGCATTTT. This sequence joins TRBV6-2 or TRBV6-3 and TRBJ1-5; 7 bases align to TRBD1. The CDR3 totals 15 residues. Germline lookup yields CDR1 MNHEY and CDR2 SVGEGT. V was pared by 2 bases and J by 0 bases, with 1 base of the junction left unmatched.

The chain is built from TRBV28 and TRBJ1-5; D remains ambiguous. V was cut by 1 base and J by 6 bases, with 4 bases left in between. In germline, CDR1 is MDHEN, CDR2 SYDVKM. CDR3 size: 12 residues. CDR3 sequence: CASSLSGQPQHF. DNA of the CDR3: TGTGCCAGCAGTTTATCAGGTCAGCCCCAGCATTTT.

This clonotype came up a few times. V usage is TRBV7-2 and J usage is TRBJ2-3; D possibly corresponds to TRBD2 (5 bases). V was cut by 0 bases and J by 2 bases, with 9 bases left in between. Per the germline V gene, CDR1 is SGHTA and CDR2 is FQGNSA. The CDR3 spans 15 residues. CDR3 amino acids: CASSLAARDTDTQYF. The CDR3 DNA reads TGTGCCAGCAGCTTAGCGGCTCGGGACACAGATACGCAGTATTTT.

This clonotype appeared a few times. The J gene is TRBJ1-3, the V gene TRBV4-2; unclear D gene. Trimming shortened V by 0 bases and J by 4 bases, and 1 base separated the two germline ends. The CDR3 is made up of 12 amino acids. CDR1 is LGHNA and CDR2 is YNFKEQ in the germline V gene. The DNA for the CDR3 is TGTGCCAGCAGCCAAGACGGAAACACCATATATTTT. Amino acids: CASSQDGNTIYF.

The V and J genes are TRBV7-3 and TRBJ2-7, with D possibly being TRBD2 (5 bases). The CDR3 extends over 14 amino acids. Trimming stripped 2 bases from V and 3 bases from J, with 11 bases between. Germline values: CDR1 SGHTA, CDR2 FQGTGA. The CDR3 protein is CASSLGPLDYEQYF. CDR3 sequence (DNA): TGTGCCAGCAGCTTAGGGCCACTAGACTACGAGCAGTACTTC.